The next 31 T cell receptor beta chains were all read from a single sample in a study of T cell responses to AZD1222 COVID-19 vaccine. Repertoires were generated with immunoSEQ multiplex PCR, while TCRdb's copy carries only in-frame clones and drops some. This sample yields about 130,000 clones, of which about 88% are seen a single time; 7.6% belongs to the top ten. Material: peripheral blood, obtained on day 0 of AZD1222 vaccination. These TCRs come from an adult in good health.

The V and J genes are TRBV14 and TRBJ2-2, with D unresolved. Per the germline V gene, CDR1 is SGHDN and CDR2 is FVKESK. V was shortened by 1 base and J by 6 bases, with 9 bases between the two germline ends. This CDR3 is 14 amino acids long. The CDR3 loop is CASSQASLAGELFF. Written as DNA, the CDR3 is TGTGCCAGCAGCCAAGCGTCCTTGGCCGGGGAGCTGTTTTTT. Based on the CDR3 plus reference TRBV14 and TRBJ2-2, the full variable domain is EAGVTQFPSHSVIEKGQTVTLRCDPISGHDNLYWYRRVMGKEIKFLLHFVKESKQDESGMPNNRFLAERTGGTYSTLKVQPAELEDSGVYFCASSQASLAGELFFGEGSRLTVL.

The J gene is TRBJ2-3, the V gene TRBV6-2 or TRBV6-3; D gene unclear. V lost 2 bases to trimming and J lost 3 bases, with 12 bases between them. The CDR3 totals 15 residues. Per the germline V gene, CDR1 is MNHEY and CDR2 is SVGEGT. For the CDR3, the DNA is TGTGCCAGCAGTTACCTACCACGTCTTACAGATACGCAGTATTTT. Translation gives CASSYLPRLTDTQYF.

The genes are TRBV2 and TRBJ2-2; 7 bases are shared with TRBD2. Trimming took 0 bases from V and 4 from J; bases not matched to a gene: 5. From germline, CDR1 is SNHLY and CDR2 FYNNEI. This CDR3 is built from 16 residues. CDR3 sequence reads: CASSEASAGVTGELFF. The CDR3 DNA reads as TGTGCCAGCAGTGAAGCGTCGGCGGGAGTCACCGGGGAGCTGTTTTTT.

V is TRBV7-2 and J is TRBJ1-2, with 7 bases identical to TRBD1. CDR3 length: 15 amino acids. Trimming removed 2 bases from V and 4 bases from J; junction bases left unmatched: 7. Germline loops: CDR1 SGHTA, CDR2 FQGNSA. The CDR3 coding sequence is TGTGCCAGCAGCTTACAGGAGGGGACAGTCTATGGCTACACCTTC. Amino acid sequence: CASSLQEGTVYGYTF. Looking up the rest from reference TRBV7-2 and TRBJ1-2 gives the full variable domain: GAGVSQSPSNKVTEKGKDVELRCDPISGHTALYWYRQSLGQGLEFLIYFQGNSAPDKSGLPSDRFSAERTGGSVSTLTIQRTQQEDSAVYLCASSLQEGTVYGYTFGSGTRLTVV.

This clone was recorded only once. This chain links TRBV24-1 with TRBJ1-4; D is possibly TRBD1 (5 bases). Trimming removed 4 bases from V and 8 bases from J, with 16 bases in between. Germline V gene sequence: CDR1 KGHDR, CDR2 SFDVKD. This CDR3 contains 15 residues. CDR3: CATSDPGLGGEKLFF. Here the CDR3 DNA reads TGTGCCACCAGTGACCCAGGCTTGGGGGGAGAAAAACTGTTTTTT.

The chain links TRBV18 to TRBJ2-7; 9 bases are a match to TRBD2. After removal of 2 bases from V and 3 bases from J, the junction contained 5 bases not matched to a gene. The CDR3 has 15 residues. Germline V gene data show CDR1 as KGHSH and CDR2 as LQKENI. This chain's CDR3 is CASSPEAGGGYEQYF. The CDR3 DNA reads as TGTGCCAGCTCACCAGAGGCGGGAGGGGGCTACGAGCAGTACTTC.

As DNA, the CDR3 is TGTGCCAGCAGTCCCACCAAGACAGGAGGGGGCAATCAGCCCCAGCATTTT. Its translation: CASSPTKTGGGNQPQHF. The chain has TRBV6-6 and TRBJ1-5, with a possible D match to TRBD1 (6 bases). Germline values: CDR1 MNHNY, CDR2 SVGAGI (reference sequence). The CDR3 consists of 17 residues. Trimming pared 5 bases from V and 2 bases from J, leaving 19 bases between.

The chain employs TRBV28 and TRBJ2-7; D perhaps matches TRBD2 (6 bases). The V gene lost 4 bases and the J gene lost 9 bases, with 19 bases spanning the gap. The CDR3 has 14 amino acids. From germline, CDR1 is MDHEN and CDR2 SYDVKM. The CDR3 spells CASSSSLGEVGQYF. The CDR3 DNA is TGTGCCAGCAGTTCCTCCCTTGGGGAGGTGGGGCAGTACTTC.

The genes are TRBV2 and TRBJ1-6, with 7 bases that match TRBD1. V shed 6 bases, J shed 5 bases, and the junction held 1 base outside the gene matches. The CDR3 extends over 13 amino acids. Germline CDR1 is SNHLY and CDR2 is FYNNEI. CDR3 nucleotide sequence: TGTGCCAGCAGAGACAGGGATAATTCACCCCTCCACTTT. Its translation: CASRDRDNSPLHF.

This chain uses TRBV6-2 or TRBV6-3 with TRBJ2-6; D gene ambiguous. The V end was cut by 2 bases, the J end by 2 bases, with 13 bases between. The germline V gene has CDR1 MNHEY and CDR2 SVGEGT. The CDR3 loop spans 17 amino acids. Here the CDR3 DNA reads TGTGCCAGCAGTTACCCCCATTCCGGGCCTGGGGCCAACGTCCTGACTTTC. As protein: CASSYPHSGPGANVLTF.

This chain links TRBV5-1 with TRBJ1-1, with 8 bases that match TRBD1. The V and J ends lost 4 bases and 4 bases, in that order; junction bases with no gene match: 9. Germline V gene data show CDR1 as SGHRS and CDR2 as YFSETQ. The CDR3 is 15 amino acids. CDR3 coding DNA: TGCGCCAGCAGCCCGGACAGGGCGTTGGCCACTGAAGCTTTCTTT. This translates into CASSPDRALATEAFF.

In nucleotides, the CDR3 is TGTGCCAGCCGGCCTTGGACTAGCGGGGCCAATGAGCAGTTCTTC. It specifies CASRPWTSGANEQFF. The chain has TRBV2 and TRBJ2-1; 12 positions agree with TRBD2. CDR3 length: 15 amino acids. The germline V gene has CDR1 SNHLY and CDR2 FYNNEI. The ends lost 8 bases at V and 6 bases at J; junction bases unmatched: 8.

This clone was seen just once. V usage is TRBV11-2 and J usage is TRBJ1-2; 7 bases agree with TRBD1. V dropped 6 bases and J dropped 7; count of bases not matched to a gene: 26. The CDR3 extends over 19 amino acids. Germline values: CDR1 SGHAT, CDR2 FQNNGV. The CDR3 sequence is CASSFPIAGTGQFKSGYTF. The CDR3 nucleotides read TGTGCCAGCAGTTTTCCTATAGCGGGAACGGGACAGTTTAAGTCTGGCTACACCTTC.

The chain carries TRBV24-1 and TRBJ2-7, with 11 bases aligning to TRBD1. The CDR3 runs to 16 residues. V was pared by 3 bases and J by 4 bases, with 7 bases of the junction left unmatched. Germline assignment: CDR1 KGHDR and CDR2 SFDVKD. CDR3 in DNA: TGTGCCACCAGTGATCCCGGGACAGGGGGTCTATACGAGCAGTACTTC. The encoded protein is CATSDPGTGGLYEQYF.

The V and J genes are TRBV19 and TRBJ2-2; D is undetermined. This CDR3 contains 15 residues. Looked up from germline, CDR1 is LNHDA and CDR2 is SQIVND (reference sequence). The germline V and J ends were trimmed by 5 bases and 1 base, with 11 bases remaining between them. CDR3 loop: CASSLQKGNTGELFF. The CDR3, as DNA: TGTGCCAGTAGTCTTCAGAAGGGGAACACCGGGGAGCTGTTTTTT.

This sequence joins TRBV5-8 and TRBJ1-2, with D tentatively TRBD1 (5 bases). Trimming stripped 6 bases from V and 2 bases from J, with 17 bases between. CDR3 length: 15 amino acids. Looked up from germline, CDR1 is SGHTS and CDR2 is YDEGEE. CDR3 nucleotide sequence: TGTGCCAGCACGGGGGTTAGTGTCCTAAACTATGGCTACACCTTC. It translates to CASTGVSVLNYGYTF.

A remark on this clone: The sample contains more than one DNA sequence encoding this CDR3. This chain uses TRBV5-1 with TRBJ2-5; unclear D gene. Germline loops: CDR1 SGHRS, CDR2 YFSETQ. The ends were cut back, 0 bases at V and 1 base at J, with 7 bases in the middle. CDR3 length: 14 residues. CDR3 in DNA: TGCGCCAGCAGCTTGGGGGCAGGCCAAGAGACCCAGTACTTC. It yields the protein CASSLGAGQETQYF.

The chain joins TRBV21-1 to TRBJ1-5. TRBV21-1 represents a pseudogene. The CDR3 is 19 amino acids. CDR3 sequence reads: CASSPGRASTRKGNQPQHF. In DNA form, the CDR3 reads TGTGCCAGCAGCCCCGGGAGAGCGTCCACGCGGAAGGGCAATCAGCCCCAGCATTTT.

CDR3 coding DNA: TGTGCCAGCAGTCTCTACGGACAGGGAGGCTATGGCTACACCTTC. Its protein is CASSLYGQGGYGYTF. The gene calls are TRBV27 and TRBJ1-2; 8 positions match TRBD1. Germline lookup yields CDR1 MNHEY and CDR2 SMNVEV (reference sequence). With V trimmed by 5 bases and J by 4 bases, 9 bases remained unmatched. The CDR3 consists of 15 residues.

There are a few counts of this clone. This chain uses TRBV19 with TRBJ1-5; 8 bases fit TRBD1. V shed 10 bases and J 7 bases; nucleotides not matched to a gene: 9. Per germline, CDR1 LNHDA and CDR2 SQIVND (reference sequence). This CDR3 spans 13 amino acids. CDR3 sequence reads: CATSTGEGQPQHF. The CDR3 nucleotides are TGTGCCACCTCGACAGGGGAAGGACAGCCCCAGCATTTT.

CDR3 protein: CASSTGTGNQPQHF. In DNA, the CDR3 is TGTGCCAGCAGCACCGGGACAGGGAATCAGCCCCAGCATTTT. The chain uses TRBV27 and TRBJ1-5, with 9 bases fitting TRBD1. The CDR3 has 14 residues. CDR1 and CDR2 from the germline V gene are MNHEY and SMNVEV (reference sequence). J gave up 4 bases and V 6 bases, and 4 bases lay outside the gene matches.

The chain uses TRBV19 and TRBJ2-3, with D unclear. The germline CDR1 and CDR2 sequences are LNHDA and SQIVND (reference sequence). V lost 8 bases to trimming and J lost 6 bases, with 18 bases between them. The CDR3 contains 14 residues. The CDR3 region is CASQQGPKGDTQYF. Here the CDR3 DNA reads TGTGCCAGTCAGCAAGGACCGAAAGGGGATACGCAGTATTTT.

V is TRBV6-6 and J is TRBJ2-1; a possible D gene is TRBD1 (6 bases). Germline V lookup: CDR1 MNHNY, CDR2 SVGAGI (reference sequence). The CDR3 has 15 amino acids. V was cut by 6 bases and J by 4 bases, with 16 bases left in between. The CDR3 coding sequence is TGTGCCAGCAGGCTTCCCGGGACACCTTACAATGAGCAGTTCTTC. It translates to CASRLPGTPYNEQFF.

This clone showed up just a few times. This chain links TRBV5-8 with TRBJ1-1, with D possibly being TRBD1 (5 bases). CDR1 is SGHTS, CDR2 YDEGEE, per germline. There are 17 residues in the CDR3. The V gene lost 0 bases and the J gene lost 0 bases, with 15 bases spanning the gap. This CDR3 reads CASSLGQGLFMNTEAFF. Written as DNA, the CDR3 is TGTGCCAGCAGCTTGGGGCAGGGACTTTTCATGAACACTGAAGCTTTCTTT.

This clone is a singleton in its sample. The chain is built from TRBV7-9 and TRBJ1-5; TRBD1 is a possible D gene (5 bases). Germline values: CDR1 SEHNR, CDR2 FQNEAQ (reference sequence). Deletions cut 3 bases from V and 0 bases from J, with 9 bases between. The CDR3 covers 15 residues. In DNA, the CDR3 is TGTGCCAGCAGCTTCTCCACAGGTAGCAATCAGCCCCAGCATTTT. Translating it yields CASSFSTGSNQPQHF.

The CDR3 loop reads CASSQDRLAAPYEQYF. CDR3 coding DNA: TGCGCCAGCAGCCAAGATAGACTAGCGGCCCCCTACGAGCAGTACTTC. The chain has TRBV4-1 and TRBJ2-7, with 9 positions matching TRBD2. V lost 0 bases, J lost 2 bases, and 5 bases stayed unmatched. Germline V gene lookup returns CDR1 MGHRA and CDR2 YSYEKL. The length of the CDR3 is 16 residues.

The rearrangement joins TRBV28 to TRBJ1-1; D not certain. The germline V gene encodes CDR1 MDHEN and CDR2 SYDVKM. Trimming removed 3 bases at V and 8 bases at J, with 10 bases between. This CDR3 has 12 residues. CDR3 nucleotides: TGTGCCAGCAGTTTTGCGCCGGCGGAAGCTTTCTTT. This translates into CASSFAPAEAFF. Using reference TRBV28 and TRBJ1-1 for the parts outside the CDR3, the full variable domain is DVKVTQSSRYLVKRTGEKVFLECVQDMDHENMFWYRQDPGLGLRLIYFSYDVKMKEKGDIPEGYSVSREKKERFSLILESASTNQTSMYLCASSFAPAEAFFGQGTRLTVV.

The V and J genes are TRBV6-5 and TRBJ2-7, with 8 bases that match TRBD2. The CDR3 consists of 13 residues. V shed 6 bases and J 3 bases; nucleotides not matched to a gene: 4. Germline V gene data show CDR1 as MNHEY and CDR2 as SVGAGI. The CDR3 is CASSKREFYEQYF. The CDR3 nucleotides are TGTGCCAGCAGCAAGCGGGAGTTCTACGAGCAGTACTTC.

This sequence joins TRBV27 and TRBJ1-6, with D possibly matching TRBD1 (6 bases). Trimming left V 0 bases short and J 7 bases short, with 16 bases between. The germline gives CDR1 MNHEY, CDR2 SMNVEV (reference sequence). The CDR3 spans 17 residues. CDR3 DNA: TGTGCCAGCAGTTTATCTTTAGGGGGTACTACAAATTCACCCCTCCACTTT. Encoded protein: CASSLSLGGTTNSPLHF.

This chain joins TRBV29-1 and TRBJ2-1; 13 bases are shared with TRBD2. CDR3 length equals 19 residues. J was trimmed by 1 base and V by 0 bases; bases with no gene match: 9. Germline CDR1 reads SQVTM; CDR2 reads ANQGSEA. CDR3 in amino acids: CSVEDGVTTSGRSYNEQFF. The CDR3 bases are TGCAGCGTTGAAGATGGGGTGACGACTAGCGGGAGGTCCTACAATGAGCAGTTCTTC.

J is TRBJ2-3 and V is TRBV7-3; 7 nucleotides align to TRBD2. The CDR3 loop spans 14 amino acids. Looked up from germline, CDR1 is SGHTA and CDR2 is FQGTGA. J was trimmed by 7 bases and V by 5 bases; bases with no gene match: 9. The CDR3 nucleotides read TGTGCCAGCAGCCAACCCGGGACTATAAATACGCAGTATTTT. Translation gives CASSQPGTINTQYF.